These 10 T cell receptor beta chains share one sample of origin, sequenced in a study of CD8+CD57+ T cells in acquired aplastic anemia. CDR3 and TCR beta VDJ profiling relied on a genomic DNA template. From the reads, TCRdb called clonotypes with MiXCR, one entry per CDR3 protein. The data show around 180,000 distinct CDR3 sequences, over 60% seen once. What was sequenced was sorted CD4+, CD8+, or CD8+CD57+ T cells (not recorded which) from PBMCs. The receptors originated from a human donor with severe aplastic anemia or a healthy control (not recorded which).

V usage is TRBV19 and J usage is TRBJ2-7; D tentatively reads TRBD1 or TRBD2 (5 bases each). The CDR3 is 17 amino acids. In germline, CDR1 is LNHDA, CDR2 SQIVND (reference sequence). V was pared by 0 bases and J by 0 bases, with 15 bases between. CDR3 coding DNA: TGTGCCAGTAGTATAGATCGTGAGGGGCCGAGCTCCTACGAGCAGTACTTC. It codes for CASSIDREGPSSYEQYF.

Only a few counts were recorded for this clonotype. The V and J genes are TRBV7-9 and TRBJ2-7; D might be TRBD1 (6 bases). Germline V gene sequence: CDR1 SEHNR, CDR2 FQNEAQ (reference sequence). Trimming stripped 1 base from V and 10 bases from J, with 11 bases between. The CDR3 is made up of 12 amino acids. The CDR3 region is CASSLDGGGQYF. CDR3 bases: TGTGCCAGCAGCTTAGATGGGGGCGGACAGTACTTC.

The rearrangement links TRBV7-9 to TRBJ1-2, with a tentative D call TRBD1 (5 bases). Germline V gene data show CDR1 as SEHNR and CDR2 as FQNEAQ (reference sequence). This CDR3 comprises 13 residues. V was cut by 3 bases and J by 3 bases, with 8 bases left in between. The CDR3 DNA is TGTGCCAGCAGCTTTGGGACCGACTATGGCTACACCTTC. Translating gives CASSFGTDYGYTF.

V is TRBV24-1 and J is TRBJ1-5; no clear D. The V end was cut by 0 bases, the J end by 5 bases, with 4 bases between. This CDR3 has 13 residues. Germline V gives CDR1 KGHDR, CDR2 SFDVKD. In DNA, the CDR3 is TGTGCCACCAGTGATTTGCCCCATCAGCCCCAGCATTTT. It translates to CATSDLPHQPQHF.

The chain joins TRBV25-1 to TRBJ2-1; 7 bases fit TRBD2. There are 15 residues in the CDR3. The V gene's germline CDR1 is MGHDK and CDR2 SYGVNS. V shed 4 bases, J shed 4 bases, and the junction held 7 bases outside the gene matches. The DNA of the CDR3 is TGTGCCAGCAGTGTGGGGAGCGGGGCATACAATGAGCAGTTCTTC. Translation: CASSVGSGAYNEQFF.

This clonotype was seen a few times. This chain connects TRBV24-1 to TRBJ2-7; D not resolved. Germline V gene sequence: CDR1 KGHDR, CDR2 SFDVKD. The CDR3 has 13 residues. Between the trimmed V and J ends, which lost 5 bases and 1 base, there was a span of 8 bases. CDR3: CATSARNSYEQYF. The CDR3, as DNA: TGTGCCACCAGTGCCCGAAATTCCTACGAGCAGTACTTC.

The CDR3 loop reads CASSLGRSGPYEQYF. The CDR3 bases are TGTGCCAGCAGCTTAGGACGGTCAGGCCCCTACGAGCAGTACTTC. The chain combines TRBV11-1 with TRBJ2-7, with D uncertain. V was shortened by 1 base and J by 2 bases, with 12 bases between the two germline ends. CDR3 length equals 15 residues. CDR1 SGHAT and CDR2 FQDESV come from the germline V gene (reference sequence).

The chain links TRBV7-6 to TRBJ1-4, with D possibly TRBD1 on 6 matching bases. V dropped 3 bases and J dropped 7 bases, with 15 bases sitting between them. The CDR3 is 15 amino acids. CDR1 is SGHVS, CDR2 FNYEAQ, per germline. The chain's CDR3 is CASSFPGVGGEKLFF. The CDR3 DNA reads TGTGCCAGCAGCTTTCCAGGGGTGGGTGGTGAAAAACTGTTTTTT.

In this sample, this clonotype turned up many times. This sequence joins TRBV13 and TRBJ2-2; TRBD1 is a possible D gene (6 bases). The CDR3 is 15 residues long. CDR1 and CDR2 (germline): PRHDT, FYEKMQ (reference sequence). V was pared by 9 bases and J by 0 bases, with 14 bases between. This chain's CDR3 is CASSDGQTNTGELFF. CDR3 nucleotide sequence: TGTGCCAGTTCCGACGGACAGACGAACACCGGGGAGCTGTTTTTT.

This clonotype was found many times. The chain recombines TRBV20-1 with TRBJ1-1, with 7 nucleotides matching TRBD1. The ends lost 6 bases at V and 3 bases at J; junction bases unmatched: 7. Germline V gives CDR1 DFQATT, CDR2 SNEGSKA (reference sequence). The CDR3 length is 13 residues. CDR3 nucleotides: TGCAGTGCCTTCACTGGGACAGACACTGAAGCTTTCTTT. It encodes CSAFTGTDTEAFF.